Shown below are 14 T cell receptor beta chains from a single sample sequenced in a study of early T cells in non-severe SARS-CoV-2 infection. One entry per CDR3 protein results from TCRdb running MiXCR on the 5' RACE reads. The table includes 70,000 to 90,000 distinct CDR3 sequences, more than 12% detected once. Input material: whole blood. Receptors were obtained from an adult who was a healthcare worker with PCR-confirmed SARS-CoV-2 infection or an uninfected control (not recorded which).

The V call is TRBV28, the J call TRBJ2-2; TRBD2 aligns across 9 bases. V lost 10 bases and J lost 3; bases outside the gene matches: 9. The CDR3 has 15 amino acids. Germline V CDR1 and CDR2: MDHEN, SYDVKM. The CDR3 sequence: CATRRLAGYTGELFF. The CDR3 DNA is TGTGCCACCAGGAGGCTAGCGGGGTACACCGGGGAGCTGTTTTTT.

The sample holds one count of this clonotype. This chain uses TRBV2 with TRBJ2-1; 11 bases align to TRBD2. The ends lost 10 bases at V and 4 bases at J; junction bases unmatched: 6. Germline CDR1 reads SNHLY; CDR2 reads FYNNEI. CDR3 length equals 14 residues. The CDR3 is CATSTSGSYNEQFF. CDR3 DNA sequence: TGTGCCACGTCCACTAGCGGGAGTTACAATGAGCAGTTCTTC.

There are many counts of this clonotype. The chain carries TRBV12-3 or TRBV12-4 and TRBJ1-2; the D is unclear. This CDR3 is built from 13 residues. V was clipped by 6 bases and J by 1 base, with 9 bases between them. CDR3 in amino acids: CASSQKSNYGYTF. The CDR3 bases are TGTGCCAGCAGCCAGAAGAGTAACTATGGCTACACCTTC.

This clonotype was picked up a small number of times. This chain joins TRBV20-1 and TRBJ2-7, with D unresolved. The CDR3 sequence is 13 residues long. Germline CDR1 DFQATT, CDR2 SNEGSKA (reference sequence). This CDR3 reads CSGSTTASYEQYF. CDR3 DNA sequence: TGCAGCGGTAGCACCACAGCCTCCTACGAGCAGTACTTC.

V gene TRBV27 combines with J gene TRBJ2-7, with D perhaps matching TRBD1 or TRBD2 (5 bases each). The germline gives CDR1 MNHEY, CDR2 SMNVEV (reference sequence). This CDR3 has 13 residues. Trimming removed 3 bases at V and 7 bases at J, with 13 bases between. The CDR3 DNA sequence: TGTGCCAGCAGTTTGGGACCGTCGGGTGAGCAGTACTTC. Residues: CASSLGPSGEQYF.

This clonotype was seen repeatedly, ten times or more. This chain joins TRBV27 and TRBJ2-3, with a weak D call TRBD2 (6 bases). Germline loops: CDR1 MNHEY, CDR2 SMNVEV (reference sequence). Trimming took off 2 bases at V and 8 bases at J, with 14 bases between the two ends. CDR3 length: 14 amino acids. CDR3 loop: CASSLEEGQGTQYF. The CDR3 DNA reads TGTGCCAGCAGTTTAGAGGAGGGTCAAGGTACGCAGTATTTT.

J is TRBJ2-1 and V is TRBV20-1; D gene ambiguous. The CDR3 runs to 14 residues. With 5 bases removed from V and 4 bases from J, the gap between germline ends came to 15 bases. Germline assignment: CDR1 DFQATT and CDR2 SNEGSKA (reference sequence). CDR3 residues: CSAWRSQNYNEQFF. CDR3 coding DNA: TGCAGTGCTTGGCGTTCCCAAAATTACAATGAGCAGTTCTTC.

This clonotype was observed at least ten times. This rearrangement joins TRBV29-1 to TRBJ2-1; unclear D gene. V shed 7 bases and J shed 8 bases, with 12 bases lying between them. CDR1 and CDR2 from the germline V gene are SQVTM and ANQGSEA. The CDR3 spans 11 residues. The CDR3 nucleotides are TGCAGCGCCGGACCTCACGATGAGCAGTTCTTC. Protein sequence: CSAGPHDEQFF.

This sequence joins TRBV7-9 and TRBJ1-2; D is uncertain. Between the trimmed V and J ends, which lost 3 bases and 4 bases, there was a span of 9 bases. Germline V gene data show CDR1 as SEHNR and CDR2 as FQNEAQ (reference sequence). The CDR3 consists of 13 residues. The CDR3 bases are TGTGCCAGCAGCTTTTCGACGGTCTATGGCTACACCTTC. Residues: CASSFSTVYGYTF.

Worth noting for this clonotype: A junction end diverges from the germline sequence, so it may reflect a read error. The chain combines TRBV9 with TRBJ1-6; D remains unclear. Germline loops: CDR1 SGDLS, CDR2 YYNGEE. The CDR3 has 15 residues. DNA for the CDR3: TGTGCCAGCAGCGAAGAAGGGTTCAGGAATTCACCCCTCCTCTTT. This encodes CASSEEGFRNSPLLF.

There are a few counts of this clonotype. This rearrangement joins TRBV6-2 or TRBV6-3 to TRBJ1-5; 10 bases fit TRBD1. Trimming cost V 4 bases and J 7 bases; bases outside gene matches: 16. Germline V gene sequence: CDR1 MNHEY, CDR2 SVGEGT. There are 18 residues in the CDR3. The CDR3 loop is CASSSRAPGTGVSQPQHF. The DNA for the CDR3 is TGTGCCAGCAGTTCCAGGGCACCCGGGACAGGGGTGTCCCAGCCCCAGCATTTT.

This clonotype was seen many times. The CDR3 bases are TGTGCCAGCAGCCACAGAGACGTCAGGGCCGGGGAGCTGTTTTTT. This sequence encodes CASSHRDVRAGELFF. V gene TRBV4-2 combines with J gene TRBJ2-2; the D gene is possibly TRBD1 (5 bases). Trimming pared 3 bases from V and 6 bases from J, leaving 14 bases between. Looked up from germline, CDR1 is LGHNA and CDR2 is YNFKEQ. The CDR3 sequence is 15 residues long.

This chain joins TRBV2 and TRBJ2-7; 8 bases agree with TRBD2. The V gene's germline CDR1 is SNHLY and CDR2 FYNNEI. CDR3 size: 16 residues. The V gene end was trimmed by 4 bases and the J gene end by 5 bases; junction bases not matched to a gene: 13. CDR3 sequence (DNA): TGTGCCAGCAGTGGTTTAGCGGGACCTCCTAGCAACGAGCAGTACTTC. Protein: CASSGLAGPPSNEQYF.

The genes are TRBV20-1 and TRBJ2-3, with 7 nucleotides matching TRBD2. The CDR3 consists of 15 residues. Germline CDR1 is DFQATT and CDR2 is SNEGSKA (reference sequence). The V segment lost 1 base and the J segment 4 bases; nucleotides outside the gene matches: 8. The CDR3 bases are TGCAGTGCTAGAGTGGGCCGGGGGGTCCCAGATACGCAGTATTTT. Protein sequence: CSARVGRGVPDTQYF.